This T cell receptor beta chain was documented in a study of blood T cells in healthy people across ages. They isolated at least 6.5 million PBMCs from each sample. Trimming left V 6 bases short and J 4 bases short, with 15 bases between. CDR1 is MGHDK, CDR2 SYGVNS, per germline. This CDR3 comprises 15 residues. Through a sample-barcoded 5' primer and a J-beta primer mix, a second PCR was run for roughly 6 to 12 cycles. MiXCR, run by TCRdb on the 5' RACE reads, gives a single entry per CDR3 protein. The sample carries approximately 880,000 distinct CDR3 sequences, roughly 52% recorded once. This clonotype has just a few counts.

This sequence originates from a man aged 25 to 45 in good health. The chain carries TRBV25-1 and TRBJ1-4; TRBD1 might be the D (6 bases). The specimen sequenced was blood. The CDR3 nucleotides are TGTGCCAGCAGCCCAACGGGGGGCTTTAATGAAAAACTGTTTTTT. Translated, it gives CASSPTGGFNEKLFF.